The T cell receptor (beta chain) under discussion was sequenced for a study of T cells in Graves' hyperthyroidism and ophthalmopathy. This clonotype showed up many times. Antigen: not known. TCR beta CDR3 regions were amplified from RNA. HTBI primers were the set used in a first-round RT-PCR of the TCR CDR3. TCRdb independently ran MiXCR on the multiplex PCR reads; one entry per CDR3 protein. Among approximately 640,000 distinct CDR3 sequences listed, about 17% were seen once. The CDR3 extends over 17 amino acids. V gave up 2 bases and J gave up 3 bases; unmatched junction bases: 10. Study-level findings and limits: Ophthalmopathy and stable hyperthyroidism were separated by a 13 V-J model. In the blood, most expanded thyroid clonotypes above 0.001 appeared as well.

Graves' hyperthyroidism was deemed stable given no ophthalmopathy progression within 18 months. A patient was excluded if there was uncontrolled infection, other autoimmune disease, pregnancy or lactation. The TCR comes from a woman aged 30 to 39 with Graves' hyperthyroidism. Source material: blood. The rearrangement links TRBV12-3 or TRBV12-4 to TRBJ2-1; 7 bases line up with TRBD2. This CDR3 reads CASSLPFLLADYNEQFF. CDR3 DNA sequence: TGTGCCAGCAGTTTACCGTTCCTCCTAGCGGACTACAATGAGCAGTTCTTC.